Listed here are 18 T cell receptor beta chains from one sample, sequenced in a study of blood T cell repertoires in COVID-19. Here immunoSEQ multiplex PCR was the method, and the copy in TCRdb shows in-frame clones only, minus some. The profile shows roughly 14,000 clones, around nine tenths of them singletons. Sequenced: peripheral blood. The receptors stem from a human donor with active COVID-19. The donor label of this sample is uncertain.

J is TRBJ2-5 and V is TRBV15; 7 nucleotides line up with TRBD2. The CDR3 is 14 amino acids. J was trimmed by 2 bases and V by 3 bases; bases with no gene match: 3. The germline V gene has CDR1 LNHNV and CDR2 YYDKDF (reference sequence). The CDR3 coding sequence is TGTGCCACCAGCAGTGGGGGGGGACAAGAGACCCAGTACTTC. This codes for CATSSGGGQETQYF.

Concerning this clone itself: Distinct nucleotide sequences in the sample also encode this CDR3. The chain employs TRBV18 and TRBJ1-1; D is unclear. Germline V gives CDR1 KGHSH, CDR2 LQKENI. The CDR3 runs 13 residues. V lost 2 bases and J lost 1, with 5 bases in between. DNA for the CDR3: TGTGCCAGCTCACCAACGGGGAACACTGAAGCTTTCTTT. This gives the protein CASSPTGNTEAFF. The variable domain in full, with the rest retrieved from reference TRBV18 and TRBJ1-1, is NAGVMQNPRHLVRRRGQEARLRCSPMKGHSHVYWYRQLPEEGLKFMVYLQKENIIDESGMPKERFSAEFPKEGPSILRIQQVVRGDSAAYFCASSPTGNTEAFFGQGTRLTVV.

The chain joins TRBV7-6 to TRBJ2-7; D is perhaps TRBD1 (6 bases). V gave up 2 bases and J gave up 3 bases, with 11 bases separating them. The CDR3 has 14 residues. Germline lookup yields CDR1 SGHVS and CDR2 FNYEAQ. The CDR3 is CASSLIAQGYEQYF. CDR3 DNA sequence: TGTGCCAGCAGCTTAATAGCACAGGGCTACGAGCAGTACTTC.

V gene TRBV2 combines with J gene TRBJ1-4, with 8 nucleotides matching TRBD1. Per the germline V gene, CDR1 is SNHLY and CDR2 is FYNNEI. CDR3 length: 14 amino acids. V lost 4 bases to trimming and J lost 6 bases; unmatched junction nucleotides: 4. In nucleotides, the CDR3 is TGTGCCAGCAGTGGGGCAGGGGGCTATGAAAAACTGTTTTTT. It is translated as CASSGAGGYEKLFF.

The chain recombines TRBV30 with TRBJ2-2; maybe TRBD1 (6 bases). The CDR3 is made up of 13 amino acids. Germline V lookup: CDR1 GTSNPN, CDR2 SVGIG (reference sequence). Trimming stripped 7 bases from V and 5 bases from J, with 14 bases between. CDR3 sequence reads: CASAAGATGELFF. For the CDR3, the DNA is TGTGCCTCCGCGGCAGGGGCAACCGGGGAGCTGTTTTTT.

The chain employs TRBV29-1 and TRBJ1-2, with 9 nucleotides matching TRBD1. This CDR3 has 15 amino acids. V lost 3 bases, J lost 2 bases, and 7 bases stayed unmatched. Germline V gene data show CDR1 as SQVTM and CDR2 as ANQGSEA. The CDR3 DNA reads TGCAGCGTTGAGGGGACAGGGTTCTCGAACTATGGCTACACCTTC. Amino acid sequence: CSVEGTGFSNYGYTF.

This chain connects TRBV6-4 to TRBJ2-1, with 10 bases matching TRBD2. The junction had 1 base not matched to a gene; V was cut back by 5 bases and J by 6 bases. Germline V gives CDR1 MRHNA, CDR2 SNTAGT. This CDR3 region has 13 residues. In nucleotides, the CDR3 is TGTGCCAGCAGTTCTAGCGGGAGCAATGAGCAGTTCTTC. Translating gives CASSSSGSNEQFF.

The chain employs TRBV7-2 and TRBJ1-5; D not certain. Germline V gene lookup returns CDR1 SGHTA and CDR2 FQGNSA. The ends were cut back, 4 bases at V and 2 bases at J, with 9 bases in the middle. The length of the CDR3 is 14 residues. The CDR3 here is CASSSTSRNQPQHF. CDR3 coding DNA: TGTGCCAGCAGCTCTACCTCTCGCAATCAGCCCCAGCATTTT.

The V gene is TRBV7-3, the J gene TRBJ2-2; possibly TRBD2 for D (5 bases). The CDR3 is 17 residues long. Germline-derived CDR1 and CDR2 are SGHTA and FQGTGA. Trimming left V 5 bases short and J 0 bases short, with 16 bases between. CDR3 DNA: TGTGCCAGCAGCAGGAGGCAGGCGCCCTCGAACACCGGGGAGCTGTTTTTT. Translating gives CASSRRQAPSNTGELFF.

This clone is a singleton in its sample. This chain links TRBV30 with TRBJ2-3, with a tentative D call TRBD2 (6 bases). Germline CDR1 reads GTSNPN; CDR2 reads SVGIG (reference sequence). Deletions cut 7 bases from V and 1 base from J, with 12 bases between. This CDR3 is built from 13 residues. The CDR3 DNA is TGTGCCTCGGGGCGGGGTCGCACAGATACGCAGTATTTT. It translates to CASGRGRTDTQYF. Looking up the rest from reference TRBV30 and TRBJ2-3 gives the full variable domain: SQTIHQWPATLVQPVGSPLSLECTVEGTSNPNLYWYRQAAGRGLQLLFYSVGIGQISSEVPQNLSASRPQDRQFILSSKKLLLSDSGFYLCASGRGRTDTQYFGPGTRLTVL.

The V gene is TRBV7-9, the J gene TRBJ2-7; 10 bases are a match to TRBD1. Germline V lookup: CDR1 SEHNR, CDR2 FQNEAQ (reference sequence). The CDR3 contains 14 residues. Trimming removed 5 bases from V and 3 bases from J; junction bases left unmatched: 4. The CDR3 bases are TGTGCCAGCAGCCTGGGACAGGGGAACTACGAGCAGTACTTC. Protein product: CASSLGQGNYEQYF. Looking up the rest from reference TRBV7-9 and TRBJ2-7 gives the full variable domain: DTGVSQNPRHKITKRGQNVTFRCDPISEHNRLYWYRQTLGQGPEFLTYFQNEAQLEKSRLLSDRFSAERPKGSFSTLEIQRTEQGDSAMYLCASSLGQGNYEQYFGPGTRLTVT.

This clone has a single count. This chain joins TRBV7-9 and TRBJ2-1, with TRBD1 matching over 9 bases. The CDR3 loop spans 19 amino acids. Germline values: CDR1 SEHNR, CDR2 FQNEAQ (reference sequence). The V segment lost 1 base and the J segment 7 bases; nucleotides outside the gene matches: 17. This chain's CDR3 is CASSLVPRPGQGLGNEQFF. The CDR3 nucleotides read TGTGCCAGCAGCTTAGTACCCAGACCGGGACAGGGTCTGGGGAATGAGCAGTTCTTC.

This rearrangement joins TRBV11-3 to TRBJ2-1; D possibly corresponds to TRBD1 (5 bases). The V and J ends lost 5 bases and 0 bases respectively, with 11 bases between them. The CDR3 sequence is 15 residues long. Germline values: CDR1 SGHNT, CDR2 YENEEA. The CDR3 region is CASSLSGASYNEQFF. CDR3 nucleotide sequence: TGTGCCAGCAGCCTAAGTGGGGCCTCCTACAATGAGCAGTTCTTC.

This clone has just one count. The V call is TRBV18, the J call TRBJ2-6; D not certain. The V gene's germline CDR1 is KGHSH and CDR2 LQKENI. The length of the CDR3 is 18 residues. V lost 6 bases and J 0 bases, leaving 18 bases between the germline ends. The CDR3 region is CASSPVIVSSSGANVLTF. Here the CDR3 DNA reads TGTGCCAGCTCCCCCGTAATCGTGAGTAGCTCTGGGGCCAACGTCCTGACTTTC.

This chain links TRBV10-1 with TRBJ1-3; no definite D call. This CDR3 is 13 amino acids long. In germline, CDR1 is WNHNN, CDR2 SYGVQD (reference sequence). V dropped 0 bases and J dropped 2 bases, with 2 bases sitting between them. CDR3 sequence (DNA): TGCGCCAGCAGTGAGTCCACTGGAAACACCATATATTTT. Its protein is CASSESTGNTIYF.

The J gene is TRBJ2-1, the V gene TRBV28, with 8 positions matching TRBD2. The trim removed 5 bases at V and 7 bases at J, leaving 10 bases unmatched. Germline V lookup: CDR1 MDHEN, CDR2 SYDVKM. The CDR3 totals 15 residues. This CDR3 reads CASSPAGVLGNEQFF. For the CDR3, the DNA is TGTGCCAGCAGTCCAGCGGGAGTACTTGGGAATGAGCAGTTCTTC.

Comments on this clone: The identical CDR3 is also encoded by other nucleotide sequences in the sample. This CDR3 reads CASSRQAFGANVLTF. CDR3 nucleotide sequence: TGTGCCAGTAGTCGACAGGCCTTTGGGGCCAACGTCCTGACTTTC. This rearrangement joins TRBV19 to TRBJ2-6, with D possibly TRBD1 on 6 matching bases. This CDR3 is built from 15 residues. Germline V gives CDR1 LNHDA, CDR2 SQIVND (reference sequence). V lost 5 bases and J 3 bases, leaving 11 bases between the germline ends.

This chain links TRBV9 with TRBJ2-2; TRBD1 might be the D (5 bases). The CDR3 consists of 16 residues. CDR1 and CDR2 from the germline V gene are SGDLS and YYNGEE. The germline V and J ends were trimmed by 3 bases and 1 base, with 13 bases remaining between them. The CDR3 DNA follows: TGTGCCAGCAGCGGTAGTCAGGGCTTGAACACCGGGGAGCTGTTTTTT. Translated: CASSGSQGLNTGELFF.